This paragraph covers one T cell receptor beta chain sequence. No cognate antigen has been identified for it. No quality values exist for individual bases; no much larger clone is one base distant. This sample is drawn from a study of blood T cell repertoires in COVID-19 (dated by TCRdb to 2018 to 2021). For the wider study: Collaborator samples came from the United States, Italy and Spain and covered acute and convalescent phases of COVID-19. Nearly every sample came with metadata listing a de-identified subject ID, COVID-19 status, age in years and sex. Where available, HLA class I and class II types were obtained from metadata supplied by the sample provider rather than from assay-based typing. The repertoires were released in a freely available public database intended as a resource for research on the immune response to SARS-CoV-2. Samples came from the ongoing ImmuneRACE study (first 160 participants) plus 1,254 subjects from 6 global collaborators. The material from the prospective study consisted of cDNA or gDNA derived from T cells, B-cell-depleted T cells, or PBMCs. The dataset comprised deeply sampled blood TCRbeta repertoires from subjects exposed to, actively infected with, or recovered from COVID-19. The paper as a whole reports these results and caveats: The amount of clinical and demographic metadata varied by source and participant and was provided uncurated.

TCRbeta CDR3 regions were amplified from genomic DNA by means of the immunoSEQ Assay, a bias-controlled multiplex PCR. As for how the authors treated the data: The number of nucleated cells in each sample was estimated by amplification of reference gene primers within the assay. To quantify the absolute abundance of each unique TCRbeta CDR3 rearrangement, sequence reads were collapsed and filtered. Productive Simpson clonality was computed per sample as the square root of Simpson's diversity index over productive rearrangements. Sourced from immuneACCESS, this table was stored by TCRdb with only in-frame sequences that have V and J called. A share of the clones is absent; for the studies checked, an unresolved V gene accounts for under half, and the remainder has no known explanation. V and J calls and clone size are as listed in that table; D and trimming were resolved from the DNA. Counted in this sample were 200,000 to 250,000 clones; 65% to 90% of them appeared once. Of the sample, 1.4% falls within the top ten clones.

V ends up 0 bases short and J 0 bases short, with an unmatched junction base count of 12. The germline V gene yields LGHNA for CDR1 and YSLEER for CDR2. Spanning cysteine to phenylalanine, the CDR3 consists of 19 amino acids. The read is trimmed to its CDR3 DNA, 57 bases read in frame from base 1. Samples from volunteer blood donors who had recovered from COVID-19 were contributed by a second Seattle source. Collaborating institutions collected whole blood in K2EDTA tubes following their own protocols. For TCRbeta analysis, collaborator samples were shipped as frozen whole blood, as isolated PBMCs, or as DNA extracted from either sample type.

Sequenced input: peripheral blood. This receptor was obtained from a woman in her forties who had recovered from COVID-19. The sequence is built from TRBV4-3 and TRBJ2-7, with TRBD1 matching 9 junction bases. This receptor has the CDR3 CASSQDWGQGVLVSYEQYF. The bases read TGCGCCAGCAGCCAAGATTGGGGACAGGGCGTCCTCGTCTCCTACGAGCAGTACTTC.